This is a list of T cell receptor beta chains from one sample in a study of siplizumab effects on memory and regulatory T cells. Libraries were prepared by immunoSEQ multiplex PCR; TCRdb keeps only in-frame clonotypes and omits some of them. The data show over 80,000 clones, 90% to 95% seen once. The sequenced sample was non-Treg CD4+ T cells sorted from blood. These receptors were taken from a human donor in good health. Each CDR3 is given with its conserved first and last residue. A D gene is named only where the DNA matches it firmly. Rows may omit the clone size; those that give it use once, few, many or a size class.

j_call	clone_size	d_call	v_call	cdr3_aa	cdr3_nt
TRBJ2-7	NA	TRBD2	TRBV14	CASTRGGSAYEQYF	TGTGCCAGCACCCGGGGCGGGAGTGCATACGAGCAGTACTTC
TRBJ2-1	NA	NA	TRBV11-2	CASSLSPGLSSYNEQFF	TGTGCCAGCAGCTTAAGCCCGGGACTCAGCTCCTACAATGAGCAGTTCTTC
TRBJ2-3	NA	NA	TRBV6-5	CASSYSGVGATDTQYF	TGTGCCAGCAGTTACTCGGGTGTTGGAGCCACAGATACGCAGTATTTT
TRBJ2-1	NA	NA	TRBV7-6	CASSSTLGAPFF	TGTGCCAGCAGCTCAACACTTGGGGCCCCGTTCTTC
TRBJ1-4	NA	NA	TRBV10-3	CAISEPDFRGEKLFF	TGTGCCATCAGTGAGCCGGACTTTAGGGGGGAAAAACTGTTTTTT
TRBJ2-7	NA	NA	TRBV28	CASHTANAYEQYF	TGTGCCAGTCACACAGCGAACGCCTACGAGCAGTACTTC
TRBJ2-1	NA	TRBD2	TRBV9	CASSGLAVYNEQFF	TGTGCCAGCAGCGGTCTAGCGGTTTACAATGAGCAGTTCTTC
TRBJ1-5	NA	NA	TRBV5-6	CASSLIGEPQHF	TGTGCCAGCAGCTTAATCGGGGAGCCCCAGCATTTT
TRBJ2-1	once	NA	TRBV2	CASRIRLGPYNEQFF	TGTGCCAGCAGGATAAGACTAGGTCCGTACAATGAGCAGTTCTTC
TRBJ1-3	NA	NA	TRBV2	CASSETGNTIYF	TGTGCCAGCAGTGAAACTGGAAACACCATATATTTT
TRBJ2-1	once	NA	TRBV5-4	CASSLPGLGNEQFF	TGTGCCAGCAGCTTGCCGGGACTGGGCAATGAGCAGTTCTTC
TRBJ1-2	NA	NA	TRBV12-5	CASGGANGYTF	TGTGCTAGTGGGGGCGCGAATGGCTACACCTTC
TRBJ2-3	NA	NA	TRBV30	CAWRRQETDTQYF	TGTGCCTGGAGGAGACAGGAGACAGATACGCAGTATTTT
TRBJ2-7	NA	NA	TRBV28	CASTAQGFYEQYF	TGTGCCAGCACCGCACAGGGTTTTTACGAGCAGTACTTC
TRBJ2-3	NA	NA	TRBV18	CASSGYSDTQYF	TGTGCCAGCTCAGGATACTCAGATACGCAGTATTTT
TRBJ2-5	NA	NA	TRBV5-5	CASSHPDGQETQYF	TGTGCCAGCAGCCACCCGGACGGCCAAGAGACCCAGTACTTC
TRBJ1-5	NA	NA	TRBV27	CASSLNSRPQNNQPQHF	TGTGCCAGCAGTTTAAATTCCCGACCGCAAAACAATCAGCCCCAGCATTTT
TRBJ1-2	NA	NA	TRBV30	CAWSGVYGYTF	TGTGCCTGGAGTGGCGTCTATGGCTACACCTTC
TRBJ2-1	NA	NA	TRBV9	CASSFRIGAPNEQFF	TGTGCCAGCAGCTTTCGCATTGGGGCCCCGAATGAGCAGTTCTTC
TRBJ2-7	NA	NA	TRBV28	CASSFNEQYF	TGTGCCAGCAGTTTTAACGAGCAGTACTTC